The 17 T cell receptor beta chains below come from one sample, sequenced in a study of blood T cells in healthy people across ages. A second PCR, run for roughly 7 to 11 cycles, used a sample-barcoded 5' primer plus a J-beta primer mix. Each CDR3 protein gets one entry after TCRdb re-called the 5' RACE reads with MiXCR. The data show fewer than 2,000,000 distinct CDR3 sequences, 34% seen once. The material sequenced was blood. Receptors originate from a woman aged 30 to 39 in good health.

This clonotype has a handful of counts. The CDR3 here is CASSFGSHTGELFF. As DNA, the CDR3 is TGTGCCAGCAGTTTCGGCAGCCACACCGGGGAGCTGTTTTTT. The V gene is TRBV27, the J gene TRBJ2-2; D remains unclear. The CDR3 contains 14 residues. Deletions cut 3 bases from V and 3 bases from J, with 8 bases between. Germline loops: CDR1 MNHEY, CDR2 SMNVEV (reference sequence).

This clonotype was observed a few times. The V and J genes are TRBV5-1 and TRBJ2-7, with 9 bases lining up with TRBD1. There are 15 residues in the CDR3. Germline trimming cut 3 bases from V and 4 bases from J; bases unmatched to any gene: 8. In germline, CDR1 is SGHRS, CDR2 YFSETQ. The CDR3 nucleotides read TGCGCCAGCAGCTCCATGACAGGGGGAATGTACGAGCAGTACTTC. Its protein product is CASSSMTGGMYEQYF.

CDR3 nucleotides: TGTGCCAGCAGTGAATTTGCCAGGTCCCACGAGCAGTACTTC. Translation gives CASSEFARSHEQYF. The chain uses TRBV6-1 and TRBJ2-7; no clear D gene. The CDR3 extends over 14 amino acids. With 2 bases removed from V and 5 bases from J, the gap between germline ends came to 13 bases. In germline, CDR1 is MNHNS, CDR2 SASEGT.

This chain links TRBV6-5 with TRBJ2-7; 8 bases fit TRBD2. The CDR3 loop spans 15 amino acids. The germline gives CDR1 MNHEY, CDR2 SVGAGI. Trimming took 6 bases from V and 2 from J; bases not matched to a gene: 9. CDR3 sequence (DNA): TGTGCCAGCAGCCGGACTGGGCGGGGGGCCTACGAGCAGTACTTC. It codes for CASSRTGRGAYEQYF.

This clonotype occurred a few times. The J gene is TRBJ1-6, the V gene TRBV4-1, with a possible D match to TRBD1 (5 bases). The CDR3 contains 15 residues. V dropped 2 bases and J dropped 6 bases, with 11 bases sitting between them. CDR1 is MGHRA, CDR2 YSYEKL, per germline. Written as DNA, the CDR3 is TGCGCCAGCAGCCAAATAATAGGGGCTAATTCACCCCTCCACTTT. Translated: CASSQIIGANSPLHF.

V gene TRBV5-1 combines with J gene TRBJ2-3; 10 bases are shared with TRBD2. The V gene's germline CDR1 is SGHRS and CDR2 YFSETQ. The CDR3 has 17 amino acids. V trimming: 2 bases; J trimming: 4 bases; junction bases outside the gene matches: 10. This CDR3 is CASSLGVGSGGADTQYF. The CDR3 nucleotides read TGCGCCAGCAGCTTAGGAGTCGGGAGCGGGGGGGCAGATACGCAGTATTTT.

In regard to this clonotype: This may come from a read error, since a much larger clone is one base off. The gene calls are TRBV29-1 and TRBJ2-1; no reliable D call. This CDR3 is 13 amino acids long. CDR1 and CDR2 (germline): SQVTM, ANQGSEA. V was cut by 4 bases and J by 3 bases, with 10 bases left in between. The CDR3: CSVVRLNYNEQFF. CDR3 DNA sequence: TGCAGCGTTGTAAGACTCAACTACAATGAGCAGTTCTTC.

This clonotype was recorded many times. The chain is built from TRBV7-2 and TRBJ2-3; tentatively, D is TRBD1 (6 bases). Germline-derived CDR1 and CDR2 are SGHTA and FQGNSA. The V end was cut by 5 bases, the J end by 0 bases, with 9 bases between. This CDR3 region has 14 residues. CDR3 bases: TGTGCCAGCAGCCGGGACATCAGCACAGATACGCAGTATTTT. This sequence encodes CASSRDISTDTQYF. The full variable domain, rest sourced from reference TRBV7-2 and TRBJ2-3, is GAGVSQSPSNKVTEKGKDVELRCDPISGHTALYWYRQSLGQGLEFLIYFQGNSAPDKSGLPSDRFSAERTGGSVSTLTIQRTQQEDSAVYLCASSRDISTDTQYFGPGTRLTVL.

The table lists this clonotype with a few counts. V usage is TRBV27 and J usage is TRBJ2-1; 15 nucleotides match TRBD2. V trimming: 2 bases; J trimming: 12 bases; junction bases outside the gene matches: 8. CDR1 is MNHEY and CDR2 is SMNVEV in the germline V gene (reference sequence). This CDR3 comprises 16 residues. The CDR3 nucleotides read TGTGCCAGCAGTTTAGGGACTAGCGGGAGGACCGGGGTGCAGTTCTTC. Translated, it gives CASSLGTSGRTGVQFF.

This sequence joins TRBV4-1 and TRBJ1-5; D ambiguous. The CDR3 runs 15 residues. The germline V and J ends were trimmed by 1 base and 1 base, with 8 bases remaining between them. CDR1 and CDR2 (germline): MGHRA, YSYEKL. The CDR3 here is CASSQGTSSNQPQHF. CDR3 coding DNA: TGCGCCAGCAGCCAAGGAACATCCAGCAATCAGCCCCAGCATTTT.

The chain links TRBV5-8 to TRBJ2-3, with D maybe TRBD2 (5 bases). Germline loops: CDR1 SGHTS, CDR2 YDEGEE. V gave up 1 base and J gave up 5 bases, with 11 bases separating them. The CDR3 totals 14 residues. CDR3 sequence: CASSLQRLGDTQYF. The CDR3 DNA is TGTGCCAGCAGCTTGCAGCGGCTCGGAGATACGCAGTATTTT.

A remark on this clonotype: This may be a read error: a much more frequent sequence differs by one nucleotide. The chain couples TRBV10-3 to TRBJ2-7; D is tentatively TRBD1 or TRBD2 (5 bases each). Germline V gene lookup returns CDR1 ENHRY and CDR2 SYGVKD. The CDR3 extends over 16 amino acids. Trimming removed 10 bases from V and 3 bases from J, with 25 bases in between. CDR3 sequence reads: CATHGVGQIPIYEQYF. In DNA form, the CDR3 reads TGTGCCACCCACGGGGTGGGGCAGATCCCTATCTACGAGCAGTACTTC.

Comment on this clonotype: One end of the junction is discordant with germline, which a read error may explain. The chain joins TRBV28 to TRBJ2-1; possibly TRBD1 or TRBD2 for D (5 bases each). The CDR3 length is 17 residues. Per germline, CDR1 MDHEN and CDR2 SYDVKM. The CDR3 sequence: CASSSIRTDSSYSEQFF. DNA for the CDR3: TGTGCCAGCAGTTCAATCCGGACTGACAGCTCCTACAGTGAGCAGTTCTTC.

The chain couples TRBV9 to TRBJ1-2; unclear D gene. This CDR3 comprises 14 residues. Germline assignment: CDR1 SGDLS and CDR2 YYNGEE. Trimming took off 3 bases at V and 2 bases at J, with 11 bases between the two ends. This chain's CDR3 is CASSGATRNYGYTF. In nucleotides, the CDR3 is TGTGCCAGCAGCGGAGCCACAAGGAACTATGGCTACACCTTC.

This clonotype turned up a few times. The chain is built from TRBV9 and TRBJ2-1; D gene unclear. This CDR3 spans 15 amino acids. Looked up from germline, CDR1 is SGDLS and CDR2 is YYNGEE. Deletions cut 3 bases from V and 8 bases from J, with 18 bases between. CDR3 in amino acids: CASSARHWGTDEQFF. CDR3 DNA: TGTGCCAGCAGCGCCCGACATTGGGGAACAGATGAGCAGTTCTTC.

This clonotype was seen only a few times. This sequence joins TRBV7-9 and TRBJ2-5, with TRBD2 identical over 8 bases. This CDR3 is built from 15 residues. Germline CDR1 reads SEHNR; CDR2 reads FQNEAQ (reference sequence). J was trimmed by 5 bases and V by 6 bases; bases with no gene match: 11. CDR3 protein: CASRTTGTSGETQYF. The CDR3 DNA reads as TGTGCCAGCAGAACAACCGGGACTAGTGGGGAGACCCAGTACTTC.

This clonotype was picked up many times. The chain employs TRBV20-1 and TRBJ2-7; TRBD2 matches 7 bases. From germline, CDR1 is DFQATT and CDR2 SNEGSKA (reference sequence). The CDR3 is 13 amino acids. After removal of 5 bases from V and 3 bases from J, the junction contained 7 bases not matched to a gene. In DNA form, the CDR3 reads TGCAGTGCTCTGGTCGGGACTAACTACGAGCAGTACTTC. Its translation: CSALVGTNYEQYF.